A single T cell receptor (beta chain) is shown here with its context. Its specific antigen is unknown. No much larger clone is present one base from it, and per-base qualities are unavailable. In the same sample, other DNA sequences code for this CDR3. Genomic DNA was extracted from sorted cells for sequencing of the TCRbeta CDR3 region. The immunoSEQ Assay was used to sequence the TCRbeta CDR3 regions. Not all clones reach the TCRdb copy of this immuneACCESS table, which keeps in-frame sequences only. Checked studies attribute under half of the gap to unresolved V genes and leave the rest unexplained. The sample table contains 40,000 or so clones; only one count was recorded for approximately 82% of them. Together, the top ten hold 6.5% to 8% of the sample. This record belongs to a study of OX40 agonist ivuxolimab in advanced cancers. Broadly, across the study: Ivuxolimab, which targeted the costimulatory receptor OX40 (CD134), was an agonistic, fully human IgG2 monoclonal antibody. Partial responses were achieved by three dose-escalation patients, of whom one had hepatocellular carcinoma and two had cutaneous melanoma. A male proportion of 70% to 90% and a mean age of 60 years, ranging from roughly 23 to 85, were recorded for the dose-escalation cohort. Patients were allowed to have had prior anti-PD-1, anti-PD-L1 or anti-CTLA-4 therapy, and around 40% of the dose-escalation patients had previously received checkpoint inhibitors. Intravenous ivuxolimab was administered to patients every 2 weeks at six dose levels: 0.01, 0.1, 0.3, 1.5, 3 and 10 mg/kg. The paper describes the monotherapy dose-escalation part (N = 52 patients) of the phase I trial of ivuxolimab. Peripheral TCRbeta sequencing aimed to test whether ivuxolimab altered TCR sequence diversity and caused clonal T-cell expansion. Of the 50 to 55 patients in dose escalation, 19 had hepatocellular carcinoma, around 15 had melanoma, 9 had renal cell carcinoma and 9 had head and neck cancer.

Beyond this particular receptor, the publication reports: After ivuxolimab, CD8+ T cells had more expanded clones than CD4+ T cells on average. At doses from 0.1 to 3.0 mg/kg, clonal expansion was seen in both CD4+ and CD8+ blood T cells between baseline and week 6. The antigen specificity of the clonally expanded peripheral T cells was not determined. Partial responders in the 0.1-3.0 mg/kg groups had among the lowest normalized peripheral clonal expansion, especially among CD8+ T cells. Low levels of normalized T-cell clonal expansion were also seen in some patients who did not respond.

Patients with a history of autoimmune disease or receiving systemic immunosuppression were excluded from the trial. Peripheral blood for TCR sequencing was drawn from every dose cohort at baseline, at cycle 4 day 1 and at cycle 7 day 1. Samples came from an open-label, multicenter, first-in-human phase I dose-escalation trial of ivuxolimab. The trial enrolled adults with locally advanced or metastatic head and neck squamous cell, hepatocellular, melanoma or renal cell carcinoma. Before TCR sequencing, CD4+ T cells and CD8+ T cells were sorted from peripheral blood as separate populations. This TCR was recovered from an adult with an advanced solid tumor such as melanoma, head and neck, liver or kidney cancer. Here the sequenced sample was CD4+ or CD8+ T cells sorted from blood, taken in a trial of the OX40 agonist ivuxolimab.

The nucleotide sequence reads TGTGCCTGGTCTTACGGGACAGCCTACGAGCAGTACTTC. Protein translation: CAWSYGTAYEQYF. The rearranged chain carries TRBV30 and TRBJ2-7; the junction holds 7 bases that match TRBD1. V and J are trimmed by 5 bases and 2 bases, and the gene matches miss 6 bases of the junction. The CDR3 contains 13 residues, cysteine and phenylalanine counted. Only CDR3 DNA is held: 39 bases, read in frame from base 1. The germline V gene (reference sequence) gives CDR1 as GTSNPN and CDR2 as SVGIG.